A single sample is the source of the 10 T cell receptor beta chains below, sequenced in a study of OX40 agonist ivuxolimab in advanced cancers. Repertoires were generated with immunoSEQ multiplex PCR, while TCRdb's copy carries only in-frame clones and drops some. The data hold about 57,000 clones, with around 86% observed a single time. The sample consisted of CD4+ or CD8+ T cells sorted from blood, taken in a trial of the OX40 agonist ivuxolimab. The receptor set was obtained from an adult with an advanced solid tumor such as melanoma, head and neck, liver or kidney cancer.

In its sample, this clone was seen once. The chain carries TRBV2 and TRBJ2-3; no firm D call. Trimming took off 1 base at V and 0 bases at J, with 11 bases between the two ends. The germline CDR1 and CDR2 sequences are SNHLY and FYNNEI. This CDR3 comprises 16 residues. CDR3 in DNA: TGTGCCAGCAGTGAAGTAAAAAGAACTAGCACAGATACGCAGTATTTT. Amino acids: CASSEVKRTSTDTQYF.

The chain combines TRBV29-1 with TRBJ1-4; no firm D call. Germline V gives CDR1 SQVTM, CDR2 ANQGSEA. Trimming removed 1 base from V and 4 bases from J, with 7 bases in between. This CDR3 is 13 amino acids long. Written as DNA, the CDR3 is TGCAGCGTTGAAGGATGGGGTAATGAAAAACTGTTTTTT. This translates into CSVEGWGNEKLFF.

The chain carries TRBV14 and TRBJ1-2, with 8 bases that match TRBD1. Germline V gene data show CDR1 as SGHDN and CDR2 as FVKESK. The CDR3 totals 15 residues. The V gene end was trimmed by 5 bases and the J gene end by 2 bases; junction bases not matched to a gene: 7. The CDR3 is CASSLPGQANYGYTF. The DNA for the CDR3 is TGTGCCAGCAGCTTACCGGGACAGGCCAACTATGGCTACACCTTC.

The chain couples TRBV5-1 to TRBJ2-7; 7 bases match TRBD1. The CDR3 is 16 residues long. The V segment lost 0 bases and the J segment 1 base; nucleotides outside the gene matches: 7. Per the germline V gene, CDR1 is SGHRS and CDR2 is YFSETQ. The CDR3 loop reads CASSLGGTTGSYEQYF. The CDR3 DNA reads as TGCGCCAGCAGCTTGGGAGGCACGACAGGGTCCTACGAGCAGTACTTC.

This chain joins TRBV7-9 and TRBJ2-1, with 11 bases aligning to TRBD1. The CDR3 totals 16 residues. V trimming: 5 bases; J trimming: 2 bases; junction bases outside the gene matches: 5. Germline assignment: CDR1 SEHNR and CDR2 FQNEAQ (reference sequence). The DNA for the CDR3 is TGTGCCAGCAGCGGACGGGGACAGGGGGCCTACAATGAGCAGTTCTTC. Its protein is CASSGRGQGAYNEQFF.

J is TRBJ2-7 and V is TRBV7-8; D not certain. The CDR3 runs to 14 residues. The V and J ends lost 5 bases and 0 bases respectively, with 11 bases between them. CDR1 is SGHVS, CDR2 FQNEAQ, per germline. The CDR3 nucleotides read TGTGCCAGCAGCCCAAGGACGGTCTCCTACGAGCAGTACTTC. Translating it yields CASSPRTVSYEQYF.

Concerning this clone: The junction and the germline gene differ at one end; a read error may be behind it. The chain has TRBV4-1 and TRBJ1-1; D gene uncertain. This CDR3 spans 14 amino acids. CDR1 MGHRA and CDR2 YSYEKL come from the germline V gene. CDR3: CASRQGMRATEAFF. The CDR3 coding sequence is TGCGCCAGCAGACAAGGGATGAGGGCCACTGAAGCTTTCTTT.

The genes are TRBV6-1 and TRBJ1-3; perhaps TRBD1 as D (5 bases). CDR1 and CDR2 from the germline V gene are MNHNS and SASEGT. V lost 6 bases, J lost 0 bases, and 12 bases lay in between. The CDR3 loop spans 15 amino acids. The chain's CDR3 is CASRAGINSGNTIYF. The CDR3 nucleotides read TGTGCCAGCAGGGCAGGGATTAACTCTGGAAACACCATATATTTT.

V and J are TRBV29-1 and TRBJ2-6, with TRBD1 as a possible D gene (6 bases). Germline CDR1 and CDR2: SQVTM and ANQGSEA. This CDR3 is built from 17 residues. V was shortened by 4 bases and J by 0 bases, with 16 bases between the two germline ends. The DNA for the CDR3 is TGCAGCGTTGGGGGGCAGGGGACCTTCTCTGGGGCCAACGTCCTGACTTTC. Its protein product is CSVGGQGTFSGANVLTF.

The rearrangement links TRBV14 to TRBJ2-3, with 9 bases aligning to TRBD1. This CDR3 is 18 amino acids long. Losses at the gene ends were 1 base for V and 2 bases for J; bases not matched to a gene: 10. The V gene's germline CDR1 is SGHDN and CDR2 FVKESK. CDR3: CASSQGFFGTGTTDTQYF. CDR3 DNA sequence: TGTGCCAGCAGCCAAGGTTTTTTCGGGACAGGGACCACAGATACGCAGTATTTT.